The following is a T cell receptor (beta chain) sequence with its context. The data were taken from a study of blood T cell repertoires in COVID-19. Study-wide background: Sites in the United States, Italy and Spain provided acute and convalescent COVID-19 samples. The analysed material was cDNA or gDNA that came from T cells, B-cell-depleted T cells, or PBMCs.

In the authors' methods: Amplification of reference gene primers was used by the study to estimate nucleated cell counts. Some clones are missing from TCRdb's copy, which holds only in-frame ones; the method was immunoSEQ multiplex PCR. V, J and clone size reflect that table, while D and trimming were determined from the DNA. The profile shows around 160,000 clones, over 75% of them singletons. This TCR was recovered from a man in his sixties with active or convalescent COVID-19. The specimen was peripheral blood.

The CDR3 spells CASSPAGGQAGELFF. DNA of the CDR3: TGTGCCAGCAGCCCGGCGGGAGGGCAAGCCGGGGAGCTGTTTTTT. This chain uses TRBV7-3 with TRBJ2-2; 9 bases align to TRBD2. J gave up 6 bases and V 5 bases, and 7 bases lay outside the gene matches. The CDR3 totals 15 residues. Germline V lookup: CDR1 SGHTA, CDR2 FQGTGA. Combining the CDR3 with reference TRBV7-3 and TRBJ2-2 gives the whole variable domain GAGVSQTPSNKVTEKGKYVELRCDPISGHTALYWYRQSLGQGPEFLIYFQGTGAADDSGLPNDRFFAVRPEGSVSTLKIQRTERGDSAVYLCASSPAGGQAGELFFGEGSRLTVL.